These 21 T cell receptor beta chains were all obtained from the same sample, sequenced in a study of OX40 agonist ivuxolimab in advanced cancers. Sequenced by immunoSEQ multiplex PCR; TCRdb stores in-frame clones only, minus some. The profile covers roughly 77,000 clones, with around 90% appearing a single time and 0.6% to 0.7% taken by the ten largest. Sequences were derived from CD4+ or CD8+ T cells sorted from blood, sampled in a trial of the OX40 agonist ivuxolimab. These receptors were collected from an adult with an advanced solid tumor such as melanoma, head and neck, liver or kidney cancer.

The chain uses TRBV6-1 and TRBJ2-7; D gene uncertain. Trimming removed 6 bases at V and 2 bases at J, with 8 bases between. Germline CDR1 and CDR2: MNHNS and SASEGT. This CDR3 comprises 12 residues. CDR3 coding DNA: TGTGCCAGCAGAAGGCTAGCCTACGAGCAGTACTTC. Translating it yields CASRRLAYEQYF.

This clone was counted a single time. The rearrangement uses TRBV11-3 and TRBJ2-7, with a weak D call TRBD1 (5 bases). CDR1 and CDR2 from the germline V gene are SGHNT and YENEEA. CDR3 length equals 14 residues. V gave up 2 bases and J gave up 3 bases, with 11 bases separating them. For the CDR3, the DNA is TGTGCCAGCAGCTTAACGGTCGGACACTACGAGCAGTACTTC. Protein sequence: CASSLTVGHYEQYF.

The V call is TRBV6-6, the J call TRBJ2-1, with D perhaps matching TRBD1 (5 bases). V was trimmed by 0 bases and J by 6 bases, leaving 9 bases between them. Germline V gene sequence: CDR1 MNHNY, CDR2 SVGAGI (reference sequence). This CDR3 is 14 amino acids long. The CDR3: CASSYSTQGNEQFF. CDR3 DNA: TGTGCCAGCAGTTACTCGACCCAGGGCAATGAGCAGTTCTTC.

This chain joins TRBV5-1 and TRBJ2-3, with 7 bases that match TRBD1. The CDR3 is 14 amino acids. The trim removed 9 bases at V and 0 bases at J, leaving 7 bases unmatched. The germline V gene has CDR1 SGHRS and CDR2 YFSETQ. This chain's CDR3 is CATHRGQSTDTQYF. The CDR3 DNA follows: TGCGCCACTCACAGGGGTCAGAGCACAGATACGCAGTATTTT.

This clone was picked up one time. This chain links TRBV7-9 with TRBJ2-7; no clear D gene. Trimming took off 0 bases at V and 2 bases at J, with 11 bases between the two ends. Germline V gives CDR1 SEHNR, CDR2 FQNEAQ (reference sequence). The CDR3 extends over 15 amino acids. The CDR3 nucleotides are TGTGCCAGCAGCTTAGCAGGCGACACAACCTACGAGCAGTACTTC. Encoded protein: CASSLAGDTTYEQYF. Based on the CDR3 plus reference TRBV7-9 and TRBJ2-7, the full variable domain is DTGVSQNPRHKITKRGQNVTFRCDPISEHNRLYWYRQTLGQGPEFLTYFQNEAQLEKSRLLSDRFSAERPKGSFSTLEIQRTEQGDSAMYLCASSLAGDTTYEQYFGPGTRLTVT.

This chain joins TRBV6-1 and TRBJ2-7, with TRBD1 matching 9 bases. Germline CDR1 and CDR2: MNHNS and SASEGT. The CDR3 is 14 amino acids. V lost 5 bases to trimming and J lost 6 bases; unmatched junction nucleotides: 8. The CDR3 nucleotides are TGTGCCAGCAGTCCAGCCGGGACAGGGTTCGAGCAGTACTTC. Its protein is CASSPAGTGFEQYF.

The chain couples TRBV5-8 to TRBJ2-6, with TRBD1 identical over 12 bases. The germline gives CDR1 SGHTS, CDR2 YDEGEE. The CDR3 runs 17 residues. The junction had 7 bases not matched to a gene; V was cut back by 6 bases and J by 3 bases. CDR3 protein: CASTPGQGAGGANVLTF. The DNA for the CDR3 is TGTGCCAGCACCCCGGGACAGGGGGCAGGTGGGGCCAACGTCCTGACTTTC. Combining the CDR3 with reference TRBV5-8 and TRBJ2-6 gives the whole variable domain EAGVTQSPTHLIKTRGQQATLRCSPISGHTSVYWYQQALGLGLQFLLWYDEGEERNRGNFPPRFSGRQFPNYSSELNVNALELEDSALYLCASTPGQGAGGANVLTFGAGSRLTVL.

The rearrangement uses TRBV5-1 and TRBJ1-4; 9 bases align to TRBD1. From germline, CDR1 is SGHRS and CDR2 YFSETQ. The J segment lost 7 bases and the V segment lost 5 bases, leaving 6 bases of the junction unmatched. The CDR3 runs 14 residues. CDR3 loop: CASRVGQGSEKLFF. The CDR3 nucleotides read TGCGCCAGCAGAGTGGGACAGGGAAGTGAAAAACTGTTTTTT.

In this sample, this clone turned up once. The V and J genes are TRBV10-1 and TRBJ2-3; 9 bases fit TRBD1. Germline CDR1 is WNHNN and CDR2 is SYGVQD (reference sequence). This CDR3 spans 15 amino acids. V lost 5 bases and J lost 5; bases outside the gene matches: 8. The CDR3 region has the DNA TGCGCCAGCAGTAAGGGGACAGGGTCTTTAGATACGCAGTATTTT. Its translation is CASSKGTGSLDTQYF.

The chain carries TRBV7-2 and TRBJ2-1; 8 positions agree with TRBD2. The V gene's germline CDR1 is SGHTA and CDR2 FQGNSA. V was pared by 5 bases and J by 9 bases, with 6 bases of the junction left unmatched. The CDR3 loop spans 13 amino acids. For the CDR3, the DNA is TGTGCCAGCAGCCTACTACGGGGGGGTGAGCAGTTCTTC. This translates into CASSLLRGGEQFF.

This rearrangement joins TRBV6-6 to TRBJ1-4; D is ambiguous. CDR3 length: 12 amino acids. The germline V gene has CDR1 MNHNY and CDR2 SVGAGI (reference sequence). Trimming removed 6 bases from V and 4 bases from J, with 6 bases in between. CDR3 loop: CASSRINEKLFF. The CDR3 coding sequence is TGTGCCAGCAGCCGCATTAATGAAAAACTGTTTTTT.

V gene TRBV30 combines with J gene TRBJ2-7; 10 bases map to TRBD2. Germline-derived CDR1 and CDR2 are GTSNPN and SVGIG (reference sequence). The CDR3 runs 15 residues. Losses at the gene ends were 3 bases for V and 7 bases for J; bases not matched to a gene: 12. CDR3 loop: CAWSATLAGIGEQYF. The CDR3 DNA reads as TGTGCCTGGAGCGCGACACTAGCGGGGATCGGAGAGCAGTACTTC.

This chain links TRBV7-9 with TRBJ1-2, with D possibly TRBD1 on 6 matching bases. This CDR3 is built from 12 residues. With 7 bases removed from V and 8 bases from J, the gap between germline ends came to 14 bases. Germline-derived CDR1 and CDR2 are SEHNR and FQNEAQ (reference sequence). CDR3 region: CASNEGGRGYTF. The CDR3 DNA reads as TGTGCCAGCAACGAAGGGGGAAGGGGCTACACCTTC.

The chain is built from TRBV30 and TRBJ2-5; 8 bases match TRBD2. Near its end, the DNA agrees better with TRBJ2-7, so the J call may be wrong. CDR1 and CDR2 (germline): GTSNPN, SVGIG (reference sequence). This CDR3 has 14 amino acids. CDR3 protein: CAWSAGLAGYEQYF. CDR3 in DNA: TGTGCCTGGAGTGCCGGACTAGCAGGCTACGAGCAGTACTTC.

The chain recombines TRBV5-1 with TRBJ2-1; 10 nucleotides agree with TRBD2. This CDR3 region has 14 residues. In germline, CDR1 is SGHRS, CDR2 YFSETQ. V was clipped by 7 bases and J by 6 bases; unmatched bases: 7. The CDR3 loop is CASGPSGGRNEQFF. In DNA, the CDR3 is TGCGCCAGCGGACCTAGCGGGGGCCGCAATGAGCAGTTCTTC.

The chain uses TRBV15 and TRBJ2-7; D uncertain. The CDR3 extends over 12 amino acids. V was pared by 3 bases and J by 0 bases, with 3 bases between. The germline gives CDR1 LNHNV, CDR2 YYDKDF (reference sequence). The CDR3 sequence: CATSSSSYEQYF. CDR3 DNA: TGTGCCACCAGCAGCTCCTCCTACGAGCAGTACTTC.

This rearrangement joins TRBV5-1 to TRBJ2-2; possible D gene TRBD2, 6 bases. Germline CDR1 and CDR2: SGHRS and YFSETQ. The CDR3 extends over 18 amino acids. V lost 3 bases and J 8 bases, leaving 26 bases between the germline ends. The CDR3 DNA follows: TGCGCCAGCAGCTCCCCCCGAGTGCGGGACGATAGGATAGGGGAGCTGTTTTTT. This codes for CASSSPRVRDDRIGELFF.

The chain joins TRBV11-2 to TRBJ2-2; 7 bases are a match to TRBD2. The V and J ends lost 5 bases and 7 bases, in that order; junction bases with no gene match: 10. Germline lookup yields CDR1 SGHAT and CDR2 FQNNGV. The CDR3 totals 15 residues. CDR3 residues: CASSPGTIAGGELFF. CDR3 nucleotide sequence: TGTGCCAGCAGCCCTGGGACTATAGCTGGCGGGGAGCTGTTTTTT.

The chain joins TRBV18 to TRBJ2-7, with unresolved D. Trimming stripped 3 bases from V and 1 base from J, with 4 bases between. This CDR3 has 12 amino acids. CDR1 and CDR2 from the germline V gene are KGHSH and LQKENI. The CDR3 region has the DNA TGTGCCAGCTCACCCCAATCCTACGAGCAGTACTTC. Protein: CASSPQSYEQYF.

The chain is built from TRBV5-8 and TRBJ2-7; D is possibly TRBD1 or TRBD2 (6 bases each). V lost 0 bases and J 8 bases, leaving 12 bases between the germline ends. CDR1 is SGHTS and CDR2 is YDEGEE in the germline V gene. The CDR3 extends over 13 amino acids. CDR3 protein: CASSLGRGEKQYF. CDR3 coding DNA: TGTGCCAGCAGCTTGGGTAGGGGGGAGAAGCAGTACTTC.

The V and J genes are TRBV5-8 and TRBJ1-2; D is undetermined. V lost 4 bases and J lost 1, with 11 bases in between. Looked up from germline, CDR1 is SGHTS and CDR2 is YDEGEE. The CDR3 extends over 14 amino acids. In DNA, the CDR3 is TGTGCCAGCAGCCCAGGACTGCATAACTATGGCTACACCTTC. Amino acid sequence: CASSPGLHNYGYTF. Full variable domain (rest looked up from reference TRBV5-8 and TRBJ1-2): EAGVTQSPTHLIKTRGQQATLRCSPISGHTSVYWYQQALGLGLQFLLWYDEGEERNRGNFPPRFSGRQFPNYSSELNVNALELEDSALYLCASSPGLHNYGYTFGSGTRLTVV.